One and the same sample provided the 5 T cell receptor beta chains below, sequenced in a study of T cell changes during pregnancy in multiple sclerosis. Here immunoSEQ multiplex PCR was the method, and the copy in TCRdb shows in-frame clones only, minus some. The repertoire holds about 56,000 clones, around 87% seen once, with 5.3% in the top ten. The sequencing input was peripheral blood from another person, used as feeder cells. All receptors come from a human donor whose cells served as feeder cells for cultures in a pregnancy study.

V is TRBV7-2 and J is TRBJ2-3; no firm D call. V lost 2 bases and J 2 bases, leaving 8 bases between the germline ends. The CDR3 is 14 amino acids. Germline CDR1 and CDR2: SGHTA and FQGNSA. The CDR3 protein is CASSLYRNTDTQYF. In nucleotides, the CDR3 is TGTGCCAGCAGCTTATACCGGAACACAGATACGCAGTATTTT.

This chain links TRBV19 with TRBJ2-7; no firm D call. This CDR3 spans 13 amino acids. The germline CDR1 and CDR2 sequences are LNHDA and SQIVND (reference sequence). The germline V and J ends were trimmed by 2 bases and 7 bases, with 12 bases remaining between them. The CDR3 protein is CASSIRPLSEQYF. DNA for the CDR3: TGTGCCAGTAGTATACGCCCCCTTTCTGAGCAGTACTTC.

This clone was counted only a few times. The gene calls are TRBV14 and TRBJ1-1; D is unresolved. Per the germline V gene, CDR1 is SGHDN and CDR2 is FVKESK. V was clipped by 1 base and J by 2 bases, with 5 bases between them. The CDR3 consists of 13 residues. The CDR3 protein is CASSQGSNTEAFF. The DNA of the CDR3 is TGTGCCAGCAGCCAAGGCAGTAACACTGAAGCTTTCTTT.

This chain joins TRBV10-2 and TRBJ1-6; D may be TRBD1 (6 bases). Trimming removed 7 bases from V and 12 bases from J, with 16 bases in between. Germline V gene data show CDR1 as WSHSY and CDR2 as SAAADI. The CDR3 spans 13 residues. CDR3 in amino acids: CASTLQGFRPLHF. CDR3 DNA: TGCGCCAGCACACTTCAGGGGTTTCGACCCCTCCACTTT.

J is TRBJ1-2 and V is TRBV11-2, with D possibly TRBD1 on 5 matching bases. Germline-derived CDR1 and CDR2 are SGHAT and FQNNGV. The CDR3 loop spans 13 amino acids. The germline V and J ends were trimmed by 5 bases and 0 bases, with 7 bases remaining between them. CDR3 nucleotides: TGTGCCAGCAGCCCGACAGCTAACTATGGCTACACCTTC. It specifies CASSPTANYGYTF. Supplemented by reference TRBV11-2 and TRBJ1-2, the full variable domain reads EAGVAQSPRYKIIEKRQSVAFWCNPISGHATLYWYQQILGQGPKLLIQFQNNGVVDDSQLPKDRFSAERLKGVDSTLKIQPAKLEDSAVYLCASSPTANYGYTFGSGTRLTVV.